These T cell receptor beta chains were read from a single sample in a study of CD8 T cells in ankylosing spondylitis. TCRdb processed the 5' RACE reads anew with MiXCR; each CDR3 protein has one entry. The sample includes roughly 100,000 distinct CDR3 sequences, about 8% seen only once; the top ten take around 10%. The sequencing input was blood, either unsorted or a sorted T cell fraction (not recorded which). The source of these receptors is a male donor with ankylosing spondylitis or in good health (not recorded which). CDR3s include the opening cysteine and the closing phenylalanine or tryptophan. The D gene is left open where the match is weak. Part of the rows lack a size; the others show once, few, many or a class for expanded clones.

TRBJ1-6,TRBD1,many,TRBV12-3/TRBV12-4,TGTGCCAGCAGAACACCGGGACAGGGCCGGGGGCCCCTCCACTTT,CASRTPGQGRGPLHF
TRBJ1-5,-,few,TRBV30,TGTGCCTGGAGTGCCGGACGACATCAGCCCCAGCATTTT,CAWSAGRHQPQHF
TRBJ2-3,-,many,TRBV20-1,TGCAGTGCTAGTTCAGGAGTTTCTTCAGATACGCAGTATTTT,CSASSGVSSDTQYF
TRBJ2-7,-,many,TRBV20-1,TGCAGTGCTGCCCTGGGGAGCCCCTACGAGCAGTACTTC,CSAALGSPYEQYF
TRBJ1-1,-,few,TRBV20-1,TGCAGTGCTAGAGGGGTCTACCACATGAACACTGAAGCTTTCTTT,CSARGVYHMNTEAFF
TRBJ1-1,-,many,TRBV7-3,TGTGCCAGCAGCTTGAGGATGGGCACTGAAGCTTTCTTT,CASSLRMGTEAFF
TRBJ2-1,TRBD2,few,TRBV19,TGTGCCAGTAGTATAGTTATAGCGGGAGGGCTGGGCTACAATGAGCAGTTCTTC,CASSIVIAGGLGYNEQFF
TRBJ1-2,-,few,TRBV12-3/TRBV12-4,TGTGCCAGCAGTTTTGGGACACCCGTCAGAAACTATGGCTACACCTTC,CASSFGTPVRNYGYTF
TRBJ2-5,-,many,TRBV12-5,TGTGCTAGTGGTCAGGACCGGGACTCCCCTGAGACCCAGTACTTC,CASGQDRDSPETQYF
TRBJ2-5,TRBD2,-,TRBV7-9,TGTGCCAGCAGCCCCCGAGGGTTAGCGGGACAAGAGACCCAGTACTTC,CASSPRGLAGQETQYF
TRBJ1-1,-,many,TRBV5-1,TGCGCCAGCAGCCAAGGGACGGTGAACACTGAAGCTTTCTTT,CASSQGTVNTEAFF
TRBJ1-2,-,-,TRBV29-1,TGCAGCGTCGAGGTGGTCACTAACTATGGCTACACCTTC,CSVEVVTNYGYTF
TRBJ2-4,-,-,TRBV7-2,TGTGCCAGCAGCTCCCACAGTGAGAACATTCAGTACTTC,CASSSHSENIQYF
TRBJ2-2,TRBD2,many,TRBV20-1,TGCAGTGCAATTAGCGGGAGATCCACCGGGGAGCTGTTTTTT,CSAISGRSTGELFF
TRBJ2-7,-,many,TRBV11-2,TGTGCCAGCAGCTTAGGCGGAGCCCCGAACTACGAGCAGTACTTC,CASSLGGAPNYEQYF
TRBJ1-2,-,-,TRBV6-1,TGTGCCAGCAGTGGAGGGGTCACCAATGGCTACACCTTC,CASSGGVTNGYTF
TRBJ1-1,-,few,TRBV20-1,TGCAGTGCTAGAGATGGGGGGAGAGGGGCTGAAGCTTTCTTT,CSARDGGRGAEAFF
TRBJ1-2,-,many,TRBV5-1,TGCGCCAGCAGCTTGGAAGGGGATGGGGGTCGCGGCTACACCTTC,CASSLEGDGGRGYTF
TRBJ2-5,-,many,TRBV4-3,TGCGCCAGCAGCCAGGTCGCCTTGGGGCAAGAGACCCAGTACTTC,CASSQVALGQETQYF
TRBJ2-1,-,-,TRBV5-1,TGCGCCAGCAGCTCTAACCGTGAGCAGTTCTTC,CASSSNREQFF
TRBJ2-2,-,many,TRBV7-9,TGTGCCAGCAGCTTAGTTCTGAACACCGGGGAGCTGTTTTTT,CASSLVLNTGELFF
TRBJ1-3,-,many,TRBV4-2,TGTGCCAGCAGCCAAGCTCTTTCGGGACTGCGATCTGGAAACACCATATATTTT,CASSQALSGLRSGNTIYF
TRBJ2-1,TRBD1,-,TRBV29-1,TGCAGCGTTGTGAGAGACAGGGGCATCACGATCTACAATGAGCAGTTCTTC,CSVVRDRGITIYNEQFF
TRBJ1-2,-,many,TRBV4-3,TGCGCCAGCAGCCAAGATCGAGGGGTGGGCTACACCTTC,CASSQDRGVGYTF
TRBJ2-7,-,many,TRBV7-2,TGTGCCAGCAGTCTAAGCTCCTACGAGCAGTACTTC,CASSLSSYEQYF
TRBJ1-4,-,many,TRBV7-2,TGTGCCAGCAGCTTAGGCAGTTCGGAAAAACTGTTTTTT,CASSLGSSEKLFF
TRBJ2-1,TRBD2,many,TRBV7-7,TGTGCTAGCAGCGCGCTTAGCGGGCCCTACAATGAGCAGTTCTTC,CASSALSGPYNEQFF
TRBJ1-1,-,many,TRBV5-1,TGCGCCAGCAGGAATGGGGGGGAGGACACTGAAGCTTTCTTT,CASRNGGEDTEAFF